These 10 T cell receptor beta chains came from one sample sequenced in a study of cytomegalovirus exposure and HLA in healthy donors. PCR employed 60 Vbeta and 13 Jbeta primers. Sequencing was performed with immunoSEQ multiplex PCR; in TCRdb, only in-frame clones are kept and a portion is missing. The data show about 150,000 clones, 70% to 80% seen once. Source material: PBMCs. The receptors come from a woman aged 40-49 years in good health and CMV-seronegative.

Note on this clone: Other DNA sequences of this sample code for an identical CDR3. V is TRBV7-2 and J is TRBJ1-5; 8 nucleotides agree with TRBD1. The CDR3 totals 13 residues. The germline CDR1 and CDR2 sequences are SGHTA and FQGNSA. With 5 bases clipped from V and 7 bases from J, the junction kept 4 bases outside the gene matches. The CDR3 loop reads CASSEQGDQPQHF. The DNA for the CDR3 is TGTGCCAGCAGCGAACAGGGGGACCAGCCCCAGCATTTT.

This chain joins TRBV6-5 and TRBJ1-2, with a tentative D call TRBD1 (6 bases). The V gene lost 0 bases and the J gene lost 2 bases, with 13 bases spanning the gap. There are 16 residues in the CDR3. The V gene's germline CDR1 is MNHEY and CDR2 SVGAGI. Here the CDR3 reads CASSYSRGGGNYGYTF. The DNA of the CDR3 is TGTGCCAGCAGTTACTCGAGGGGGGGCGGGAACTATGGCTACACCTTC.

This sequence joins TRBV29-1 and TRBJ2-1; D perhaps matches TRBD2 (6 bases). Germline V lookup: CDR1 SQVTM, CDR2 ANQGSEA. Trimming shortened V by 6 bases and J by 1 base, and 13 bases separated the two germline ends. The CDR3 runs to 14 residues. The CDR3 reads CSVTGLPSYNEQFF. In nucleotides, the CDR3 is TGCAGCGTCACGGGACTCCCATCCTACAATGAGCAGTTCTTC.

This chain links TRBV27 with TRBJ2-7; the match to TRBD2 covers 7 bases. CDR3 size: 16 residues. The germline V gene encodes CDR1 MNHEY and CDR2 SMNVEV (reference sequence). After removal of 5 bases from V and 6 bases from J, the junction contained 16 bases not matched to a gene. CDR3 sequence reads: CASSKLGTNNGGEQYF. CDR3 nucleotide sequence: TGTGCCAGCAGTAAACTCGGGACTAACAATGGCGGCGAGCAGTACTTC.

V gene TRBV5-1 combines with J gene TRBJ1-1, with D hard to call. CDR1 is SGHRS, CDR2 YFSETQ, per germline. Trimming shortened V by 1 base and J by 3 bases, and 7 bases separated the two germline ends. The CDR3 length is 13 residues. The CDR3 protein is CASSLPGDTEAFF. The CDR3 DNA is TGCGCCAGCAGCTTGCCCGGGGACACTGAAGCTTTCTTT.

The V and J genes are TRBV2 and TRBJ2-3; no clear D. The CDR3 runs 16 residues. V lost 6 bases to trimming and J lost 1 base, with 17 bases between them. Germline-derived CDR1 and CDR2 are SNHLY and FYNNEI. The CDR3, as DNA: TGTGCCAGCAGGGCATCTCTTCTTATTCGCACAGATACGCAGTATTTT. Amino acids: CASRASLLIRTDTQYF.

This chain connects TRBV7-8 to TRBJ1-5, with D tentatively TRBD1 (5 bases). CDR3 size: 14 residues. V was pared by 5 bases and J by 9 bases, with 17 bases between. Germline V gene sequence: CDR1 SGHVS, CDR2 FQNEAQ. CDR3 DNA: TGTGCCAGCAGCCCCATGGGGCCGGGAGGGCCCCAGCATTTT. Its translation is CASSPMGPGGPQHF.

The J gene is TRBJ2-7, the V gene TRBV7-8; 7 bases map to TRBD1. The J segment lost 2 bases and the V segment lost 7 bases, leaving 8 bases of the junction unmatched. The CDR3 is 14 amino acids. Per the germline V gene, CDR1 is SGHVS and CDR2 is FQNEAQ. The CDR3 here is CASTPQGKTYEQYF. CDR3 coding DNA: TGTGCCAGCACCCCACAGGGGAAGACCTACGAGCAGTACTTC. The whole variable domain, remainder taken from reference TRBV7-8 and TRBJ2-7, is GAGVSQSPRYKVAKRGQDVALRCDPISGHVSLFWYQQALGQGPEFLTYFQNEAQLDKSGLPSDRFFAERPEGSVSTLKIQRTQQEDSAVYLCASTPQGKTYEQYFGPGTRLTVT.

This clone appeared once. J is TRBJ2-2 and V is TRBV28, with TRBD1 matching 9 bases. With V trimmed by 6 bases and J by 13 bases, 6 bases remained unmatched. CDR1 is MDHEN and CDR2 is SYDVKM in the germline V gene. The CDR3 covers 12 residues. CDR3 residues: CASSRGQGPLFF. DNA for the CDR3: TGTGCCAGCAGCCGGGGACAGGGACCGCTGTTTTTT. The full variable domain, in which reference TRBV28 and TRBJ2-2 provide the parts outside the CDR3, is DVKVTQSSRYLVKRTGEKVFLECVQDMDHENMFWYRQDPGLGLRLIYFSYDVKMKEKGDIPEGYSVSREKKERFSLILESASTNQTSMYLCASSRGQGPLFFGEGSRLTVL.

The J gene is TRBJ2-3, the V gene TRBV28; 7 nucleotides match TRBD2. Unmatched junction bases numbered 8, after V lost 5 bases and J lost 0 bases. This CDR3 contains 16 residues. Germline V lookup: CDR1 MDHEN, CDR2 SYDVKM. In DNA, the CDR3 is TGTGCCAGCAGTCCTTTGTGGGGGGGGAGCACAGATACGCAGTATTTT. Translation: CASSPLWGGSTDTQYF.